These T cell receptor beta chains were read from a single sample in a study of shared clonotypes between healthy human individuals. Method: immunoSEQ multiplex PCR; TCRdb's copy keeps in-frame clones and lacks some. The repertoire includes under 1,100,000 clones, approximately 80% of them detected once, and 0.5% to 0.65% sits in the top ten. Sequenced input: memory CD4+ T cells from PBMCs. The receptors come from a man between 18 and 35 years old in good health. Some clones in this sample may be carry-over from other donors' samples. CDR3s leave out the opening cysteine and the closing phenylalanine or tryptophan. The order of the fields is V gene, J gene, CDR3 protein.

TRBV28	TRBJ1-2	ASRTWDPSGYT
TRBV6-1	TRBJ2-7	ATSVGGGSYEQY
TRBV29-1	TRBJ1-1	SVGRILNTEAF
TRBV5-5	TRBJ2-7	ASSFQVRGEQY
TRBV5-4	TRBJ2-5	ASSRGDPNEETQY
TRBV5-4	TRBJ2-5	ASSPKTGGETQY
TRBV7-2	TRBJ2-7	ASSLGAGVSYEQY
TRBV7-2	TRBJ2-7	ASSLVRWFGGYEQY
TRBV30	TRBJ1-5	AWSRKQGDQPQH
TRBV20-1	TRBJ2-3	SATGRDTQY
TRBV15	TRBJ2-3	ATNQKGADTQY
TRBV9	TRBJ2-7	ASSVDQRAYEQY
TRBV4-2	TRBJ2-1	ASSQEGLAGDGSVDNEQF
TRBV30	TRBJ2-2	AWRGTSGRSSGELF
TRBV18	TRBJ2-1	ASSPLGSLYNEQF
TRBV15	TRBJ1-1	ATSRGFYRESDEAF
TRBV5-1	TRBJ2-3	ASSWGTSGKGDTQY
TRBV9	TRBJ1-2	ASSVDDYGYT
TRBV11-1	TRBJ2-7	ASSPGMGQSSYEQY
TRBV7-6	TRBJ2-3	ASRGGQTDTQY
TRBV28	TRBJ2-2	ASMLAGQNTGELF
TRBV19	TRBJ2-3	ASRPSVNGADTQY
TRBV5-1	TRBJ2-5	ASSYGLAGSQETQY
TRBV25-1	TRBJ2-4	ASSGTKGTSGNIQY
TRBV5-1	TRBJ1-4	ASRPGGSKTNEKLF
TRBV19	TRBJ2-7	ASSRDRQENEQY
TRBV5-1	TRBJ1-2	ASSYPGQGARGYT
TRBV5-1	TRBJ1-4	ASSIAGPGEKLF
TRBV5-1	TRBJ1-4	ASSPAREEKLF
TRBV9	TRBJ2-3	ASSGRGGDSTDTQY
TRBV9	TRBJ2-5	ASSATGSQETQY
TRBV29-1	TRBJ1-4	SVVNPANEKLF
TRBV18	TRBJ2-6	ASSLQTTRSGANVLT
TRBV29-1	TRBJ2-5	SVGGWAQETQY
TRBV11-2	TRBJ2-7	ASNGESYEQY
TRBV28	TRBJ2-1	ASNRKRSIYNEQF
TRBV10-3	TRBJ2-7	AISGGGNYEQY
TRBV10-3	TRBJ2-5	AISESTAARRETQY
TRBV30	TRBJ2-2	AWSPLGAGGG
TRBV9	TRBJ1-3	ASSVGGSENTIY
TRBV7-9	TRBJ1-1	ASSPRPGVGDTEAF
TRBV5-4	TRBJ2-2	ASSPSTLNTGELF
TRBV18	TRBJ1-5	ASSPQGVGNQPQH
TRBV7-2	TRBJ2-3	ASSLSAGDHGTDTQY
TRBV18	TRBJ2-1	ASSPGLAGVGEQF
TRBV28	TRBJ2-3	ASSLAFQGRGTQY
TRBV29-1	TRBJ1-1	SVERRLSFSAF
TRBV4-2	TRBJ2-7	ASSPSGRPTYEQY
TRBV29-1	TRBJ2-4	SVEDTGAAKNIQY
TRBV30	TRBJ1-5	AWSRKGVGQPQH